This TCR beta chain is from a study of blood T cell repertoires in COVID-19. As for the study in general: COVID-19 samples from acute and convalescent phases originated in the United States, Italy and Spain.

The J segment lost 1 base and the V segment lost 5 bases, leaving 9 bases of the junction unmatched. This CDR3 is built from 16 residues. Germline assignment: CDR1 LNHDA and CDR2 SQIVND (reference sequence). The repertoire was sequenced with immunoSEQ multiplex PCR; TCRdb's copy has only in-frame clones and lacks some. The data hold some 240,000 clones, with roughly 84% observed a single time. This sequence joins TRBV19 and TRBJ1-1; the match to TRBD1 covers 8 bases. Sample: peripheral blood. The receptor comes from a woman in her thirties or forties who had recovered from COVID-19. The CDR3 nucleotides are TGTGCCAGTAGTCTCCGGTACAGGGGGAAGAACACTGAAGCTTTCTTT. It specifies CASSLRYRGKNTEAFF.